Detailed here is one T cell receptor beta chain. These data originate in a study of cytomegalovirus exposure and HLA in healthy donors. The CDR3 consists of 14 residues. Germline V gives CDR1 SNHLY, CDR2 FYNNEI. V was pared by 5 bases and J by 2 bases, with 4 bases of the junction left unmatched. Generated by immunoSEQ multiplex PCR, the TCRdb table keeps only in-frame clones and is missing some. The top ten hold around 5.4% of the sample, which has about 200,000 clones, 75% to 90% seen once. The source of this sequence is a woman in her late teens or twenties in good health and CMV-seronegative. The V and J genes are TRBV2 and TRBJ2-7; 9 bases are shared with TRBD1. Sequenced material: PBMCs. CDR3 sequence (DNA): TGTGCCAGCAGTCGACAGGGGGGGACCTACGAGCAGTACTTC. Amino acids: CASSRQGGTYEQYF.